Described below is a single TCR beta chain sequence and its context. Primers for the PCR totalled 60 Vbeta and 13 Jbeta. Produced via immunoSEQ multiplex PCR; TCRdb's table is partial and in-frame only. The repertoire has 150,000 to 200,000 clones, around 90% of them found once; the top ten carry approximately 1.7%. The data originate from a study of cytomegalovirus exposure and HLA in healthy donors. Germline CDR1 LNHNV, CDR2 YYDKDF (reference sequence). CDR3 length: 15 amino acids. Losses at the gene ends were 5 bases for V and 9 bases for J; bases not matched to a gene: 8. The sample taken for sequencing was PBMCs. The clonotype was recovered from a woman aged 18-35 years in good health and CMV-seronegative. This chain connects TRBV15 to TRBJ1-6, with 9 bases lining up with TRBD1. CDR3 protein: CATSEDRGVFSPLHF. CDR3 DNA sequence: TGTGCCACCAGCGAAGACAGGGGGGTCTTTTCACCCCTCCACTTT.